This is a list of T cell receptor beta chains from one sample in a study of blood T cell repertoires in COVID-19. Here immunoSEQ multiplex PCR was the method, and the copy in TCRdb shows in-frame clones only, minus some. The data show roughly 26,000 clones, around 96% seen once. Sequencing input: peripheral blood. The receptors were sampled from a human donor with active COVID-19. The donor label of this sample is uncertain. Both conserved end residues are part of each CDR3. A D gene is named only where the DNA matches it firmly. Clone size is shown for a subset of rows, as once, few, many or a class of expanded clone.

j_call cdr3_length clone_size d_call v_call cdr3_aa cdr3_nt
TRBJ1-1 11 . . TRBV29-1 CSVDSYTEAFF TGCAGTGTCGACAGTTATACTGAAGCTTTCTTT
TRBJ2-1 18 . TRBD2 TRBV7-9 CASSLAPGASGMFNGKFF TGTGCCAGCAGCTTAGCCCCCGGGGCTAGCGGGATGTTTAACGGGAAGTTCTTC
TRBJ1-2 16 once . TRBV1 CTSSQEVASFNYGYTF TGCACCAGCAGCCAAGAGGTAGCCAGTTTTAACTATGGCTACACCTTC
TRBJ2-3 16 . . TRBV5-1 CASSLIARPSTDTQYF TGCGCCAGCAGCTTGATAGCCAGACCTAGCACAGATACGCAGTATTTT
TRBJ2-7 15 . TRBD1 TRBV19 CASSIAQGQGYEQYF TGTGCCAGTAGTATAGCTCAGGGACAGGGCTACGAGCAGTACTTC
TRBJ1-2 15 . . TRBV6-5 CASSYSWDSEGGYTF TGTGCCAGCAGTTACTCTTGGGACTCCGAAGGAGGCTACACCTTC
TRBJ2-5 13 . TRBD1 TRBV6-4 CASSGTGGETQYF TGTGCCAGCAGCGGAACAGGGGGAGAGACCCAGTACTTC
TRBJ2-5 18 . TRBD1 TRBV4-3 CASSSRSFRATGTETQYF TGCGCCAGCAGCTCGCGAAGTTTCCGCGCGACAGGGACGGAGACCCAGTACTTC
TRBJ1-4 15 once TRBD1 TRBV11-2 CASSFQGAQGEKLFF TGTGCCAGCAGCTTTCAGGGGGCTCAGGGTGAAAAACTGTTTTTT
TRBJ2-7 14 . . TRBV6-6 CASSLVAGGYEQYF TGTGCCAGCTCCTTAGTGGCAGGGGGGTACGAGCAGTACTTC
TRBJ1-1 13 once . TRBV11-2 CASSITDNTEAFF TGTGCCAGCAGCATCACAGATAACACTGAAGCTTTCTTT
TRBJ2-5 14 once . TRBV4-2 CASSQDLGKETQYF TGTGCCAGCAGCCAAGATCTCGGGAAAGAGACCCAGTACTTC
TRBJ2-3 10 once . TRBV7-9 CASTNNAQYF TGTGCCAGCACAAACAATGCGCAGTATTTT
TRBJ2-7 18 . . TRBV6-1 CASSEALRGSAASYEQYF TGTGCCAGCAGTGAAGCGCTTCGAGGGAGCGCGGCCTCCTACGAGCAGTACTTC
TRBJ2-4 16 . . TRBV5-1 CASSLEPGSHKNIQYF TGCGCCAGCAGCTTGGAACCGGGGAGTCACAAAAACATTCAGTACTTC
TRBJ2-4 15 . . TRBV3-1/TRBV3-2 CASSQFREGWDIQYF TGTGCCAGCAGCCAGTTTCGAGAGGGTTGGGACATTCAGTACTTC
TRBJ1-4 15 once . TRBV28 CASSLTQVTNEKLFF TGTGCCAGCAGCCTAACACAGGTTACTAATGAAAAACTGTTTTTT
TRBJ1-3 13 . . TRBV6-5 CASSRDSGNTIYF TGTGCCAGCAGCCGGGACTCCGGAAACACCATATATTTT
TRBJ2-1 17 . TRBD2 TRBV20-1 CSAGGESGTRKEDEQFF TGCAGTGCTGGTGGAGAGAGCGGGACTAGAAAAGAGGATGAGCAGTTCTTC
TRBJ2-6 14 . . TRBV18 CASSPPGGANVLTF TGTGCCAGCTCCCCTCCGGGTGGGGCCAACGTCCTGACTTTC
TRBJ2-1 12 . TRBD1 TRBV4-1 CASSQPDREQFF TGCGCCAGCAGCCAACCGGACAGGGAGCAGTTCTTC
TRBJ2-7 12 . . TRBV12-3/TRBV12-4 CASSLEGVKQYF TGTGCCAGCAGTTTAGAAGGGGTAAAGCAGTACTTC
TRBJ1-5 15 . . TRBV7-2 CASSLDRARGQPQHF TGTGCCAGCAGCTTAGACAGGGCCAGGGGACAGCCCCAGCATTTT
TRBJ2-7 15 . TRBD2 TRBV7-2 CASSLMTSGSLEQYF TGTGCCAGCAGCTTAATGACTAGCGGTTCTCTAGAGCAGTACTTC
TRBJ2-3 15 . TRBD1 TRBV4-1 CASSPPPPTGRASRF TGCGCCAGCAGCCCTCCCCCCCCGACAGGGCGCGCATCGCGTTTT
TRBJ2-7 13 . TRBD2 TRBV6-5 CASSSGLVYEQYF TGTGCCAGCAGCTCGGGACTAGTCTACGAGCAGTACTTC
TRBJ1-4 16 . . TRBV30 CAWSVVWDIGNEKLFF TGTGCCTGGAGTGTGGTGTGGGACATCGGTAATGAAAAACTGTTTTTT
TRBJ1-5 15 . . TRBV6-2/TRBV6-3 CASSPPGYSNQPQHF TGTGCCAGCAGTCCCCCGGGGTATAGCAATCAGCCCCAGCATTTT
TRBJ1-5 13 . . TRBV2 CASSDNRAQPQHF TGTGCCAGCAGTGACAACAGGGCTCAGCCCCAGCATTTT
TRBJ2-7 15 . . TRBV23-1 CASSQSSPYAYEQYF TGCGCCAGCAGTCAGTCAAGTCCTTACGCGTACGAGCAGTACTTC
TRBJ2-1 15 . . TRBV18 CASSTSGAGYNEQFF TGTGCCAGCTCAACTTCCGGGGCGGGATACAATGAGCAGTTCTTC
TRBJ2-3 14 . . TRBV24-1 CATSDHRESDTQYF TGTGCCACCAGTGATCACCGGGAATCAGATACGCAGTATTTT
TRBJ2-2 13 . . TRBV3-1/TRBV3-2 CASSQGRGGELFF TGTGCCAGCAGCCAAGGGCGGGGCGGGGAGCTGTTTTTT
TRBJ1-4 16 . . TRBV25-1 CASSELTVKLNEKLFF TGTGCCAGCAGTGAATTGACAGTCAAGCTCAATGAAAAACTGTTTTTT
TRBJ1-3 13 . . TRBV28 CASSPSDGNTIYF TGTGCCAGCAGTCCTTCAGATGGAAACACCATATATTTT
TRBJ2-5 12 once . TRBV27 CASSPTGETQYF TGTGCCAGCAGTCCCACCGGGGAGACCCAGTACTTC
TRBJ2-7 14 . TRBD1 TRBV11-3 CASSPRQGSYEQYF TGTGCCAGCAGCCCCAGACAGGGTTCCTACGAGCAGTACTTC
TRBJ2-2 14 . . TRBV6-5 CASSYATRTGELFF TGTGCCAGCAGTTACGCTACGAGGACCGGGGAGCTGTTTTTT
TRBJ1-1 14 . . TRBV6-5 CASRTGPRNTEAFF TGTGCCAGCAGAACAGGGCCCCGGAACACTGAAGCTTTCTTT
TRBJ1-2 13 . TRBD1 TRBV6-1 CASSETGIYGYTF TGTGCCAGCAGTGAGACAGGGATCTATGGCTACACCTTC
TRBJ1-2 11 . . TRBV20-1 CSAQDSYGYTF TGCAGTGCCCAGGACAGCTATGGCTACACCTTC
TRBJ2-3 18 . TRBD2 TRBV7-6 CASSPLLSGRKGTDTQYF TGTGCCAGCAGCCCTCTTTTAAGCGGGAGGAAGGGCACAGATACGCAGTATTTT
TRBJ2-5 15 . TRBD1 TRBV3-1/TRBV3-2 CASSQATGGWETQYF TGTGCCAGCAGCCAAGCCACAGGGGGGTGGGAGACCCAGTACTTC
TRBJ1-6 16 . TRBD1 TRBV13 CASSLGAGTGNSPLHF TGTGCCAGCAGCTTAGGCGCCGGGACAGGGAATTCACCCCTCCACTTT
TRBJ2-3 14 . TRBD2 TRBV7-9 CASSLGVAGNTQYF TGTGCCAGCAGCTTGGGGGTAGCGGGAAATACGCAGTATTTT
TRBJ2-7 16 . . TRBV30 CAWGPPVVLVYDEQYF TGTGCCTGGGGACCCCCCGTAGTCCTAGTCTATGACGAGCAGTACTTC